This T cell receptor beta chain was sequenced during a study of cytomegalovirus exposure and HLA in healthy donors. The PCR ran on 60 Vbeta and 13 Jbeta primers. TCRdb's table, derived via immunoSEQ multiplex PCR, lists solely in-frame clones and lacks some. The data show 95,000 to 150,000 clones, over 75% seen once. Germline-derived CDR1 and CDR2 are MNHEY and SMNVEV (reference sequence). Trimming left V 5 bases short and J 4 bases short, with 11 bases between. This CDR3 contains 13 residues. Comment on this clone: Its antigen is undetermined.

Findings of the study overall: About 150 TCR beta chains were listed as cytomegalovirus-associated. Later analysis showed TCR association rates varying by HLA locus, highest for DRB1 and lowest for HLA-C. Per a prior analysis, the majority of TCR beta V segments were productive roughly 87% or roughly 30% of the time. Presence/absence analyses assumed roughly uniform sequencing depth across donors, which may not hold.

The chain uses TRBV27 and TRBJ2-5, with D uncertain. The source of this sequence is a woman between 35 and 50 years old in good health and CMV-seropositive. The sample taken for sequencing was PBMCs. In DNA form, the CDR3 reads TGTGCCAGCAGTGCCCGATCGGGAGAGACCCAGTACTTC. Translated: CASSARSGETQYF.